Shown below are 7 T cell receptor beta chains from a single sample sequenced in a study of regulatory T cells in long-lasting Graves disease. Libraries of TCR beta came from iRepertoire HTBI primers plus Arm-PCR of CDR3 regions. TCRdb re-derived calls from the multiplex PCR reads in MiXCR, one entry per CDR3 protein. The profile shows about 320,000 distinct CDR3 sequences, 15% to 20% of them singletons. Regarding time point: newly diagnosed GD, antithyroid drugs for less than 3 months. PBMC RNA was the source of the TCR library. The input for sequencing was peripheral blood mononuclear cells (PBMCs), taken at new diagnosis, from a patient treated with antithyroid drugs. These receptors were taken from a female donor with Graves disease.

This clonotype was picked up many times. The J gene is TRBJ2-6, the V gene TRBV19; 9 bases align to TRBD2. The CDR3 extends over 17 amino acids. V gave up 4 bases and J gave up 0 bases; unmatched junction bases: 4. Germline V CDR1 and CDR2: LNHDA, SQIVND (reference sequence). CDR3 nucleotide sequence: TGTGCCAGTAGTACGACTAGCGGCCACTCTGGGGCCAACGTCCTGACTTTC. Protein sequence: CASSTTSGHSGANVLTF.

V gene TRBV2 combines with J gene TRBJ2-1, with D perhaps matching TRBD1 (5 bases). The V end lost 4 bases, the J end lost 3 bases, and 16 bases lay between the germline ends. Germline V gives CDR1 SNHLY, CDR2 FYNNEI. The CDR3 consists of 16 residues. DNA of the CDR3: TGTGCCAGCAGTGCTTCAGACAGAAACGGCTACAATGAGCAGTTCTTC. This sequence encodes CASSASDRNGYNEQFF.

The chain has TRBV7-9 and TRBJ2-1; TRBD2 agrees at 13 bases. The germline V gene encodes CDR1 SEHNR and CDR2 FQNEAQ (reference sequence). The CDR3 extends over 17 amino acids. J lost 8 bases, V lost 1 base, and 8 bases had no gene match. CDR3 loop: CASSLDRTSGRLHEQFF. The CDR3 nucleotides read TGTGCCAGCAGCTTAGACCGGACTAGCGGGAGACTACATGAGCAGTTCTTC.

About this clonotype itself: This sequence may be a read error, since a much larger clone differs from it by one base. Lacking the conserved final phenylalanine or tryptophan, this CDR3 likely reflects a read error. This rearrangement joins TRBV19 to TRBJ2-3; D gene unclear. Germline V CDR1 and CDR2: LNHDA, SQIVND (reference sequence). This CDR3 has 13 residues. The V gene lost 7 bases and the J gene lost 5 bases, with 13 bases spanning the gap. The CDR3 coding sequence is TGTGCCAGTAACCATTTGGGTATAGATACGCAGTATTTA. Its translation: CASNHLGIDTQYL.

This clonotype was picked up many times. The V gene is TRBV25-1, the J gene TRBJ1-4; D is uncertain. The V end was cut by 6 bases, the J end by 1 base, with 9 bases between. CDR3 size: 14 residues. CDR1 and CDR2 from the germline V gene are MGHDK and SYGVNS. CDR3: CASSDRITNEKLFF. In DNA, the CDR3 is TGTGCCAGCAGCGATCGCATAACTAATGAAAAACTGTTTTTT.

This clonotype was seen a few times. V usage is TRBV6-1 and J usage is TRBJ2-3; 9 bases fit TRBD2. The CDR3 totals 16 residues. The junction had 11 bases not matched to a gene; V was cut back by 6 bases and J by 4 bases. Germline V gene data show CDR1 as MNHNS and CDR2 as SASEGT. CDR3 DNA sequence: TGTGCCAGCAGCTTTTATAGCGGGAGCCGTGCAGATACGCAGTATTTT. This gives the protein CASSFYSGSRADTQYF.

The chain is built from TRBV11-3 and TRBJ2-1, with 8 bases fitting TRBD2. V was clipped by 4 bases and J by 10 bases; unmatched bases: 12. From germline, CDR1 is SGHNT and CDR2 YENEEA. This CDR3 has 15 residues. The CDR3 region is CASSSREATGGEQFF. The CDR3 DNA reads as TGTGCCAGCAGCTCCCGTGAAGCAACGGGAGGGGAGCAGTTCTTC.